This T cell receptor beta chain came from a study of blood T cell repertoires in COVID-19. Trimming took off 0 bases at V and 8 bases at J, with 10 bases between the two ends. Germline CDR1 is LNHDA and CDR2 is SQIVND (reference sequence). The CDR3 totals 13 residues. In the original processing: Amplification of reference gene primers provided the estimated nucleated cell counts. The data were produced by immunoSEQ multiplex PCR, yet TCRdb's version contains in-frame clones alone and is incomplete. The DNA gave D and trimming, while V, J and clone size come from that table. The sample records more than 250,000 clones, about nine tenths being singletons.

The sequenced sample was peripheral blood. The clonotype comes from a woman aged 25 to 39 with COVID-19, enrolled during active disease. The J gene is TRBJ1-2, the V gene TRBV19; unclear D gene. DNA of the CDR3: TGTGCCAGTAGTATAGAACAGATCGGCGGCTACACCTTC. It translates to CASSIEQIGGYTF.